This T cell receptor (beta chain) came from a study of cytomegalovirus exposure and HLA in healthy donors. A note on this clone: Antigen: not known.

Study-level points and caveats: According to the study, roughly 160 TCR beta chains were cytomegalovirus-associated. Reportedly, cytomegalovirus status was diagnosed with high sensitivity and specificity.

Sequenced by immunoSEQ multiplex PCR; TCRdb stores in-frame clones only, minus some. The sample lists 250,000 to 400,000 clones; approximately 88% were seen once. Germline lookup yields CDR1 MNHEY and CDR2 SMNVEV (reference sequence). The CDR3 is 14 amino acids. V lost 5 bases to trimming and J lost 3 bases; unmatched junction nucleotides: 4. This rearrangement joins TRBV27 to TRBJ1-5; 7 nucleotides align to TRBD1. The TCR comes from a man aged 25-40 years in good health and CMV-seronegative. The sequenced material came from PBMCs. The CDR3 loop reads CASSPGTDNQPQHF. DNA for the CDR3: TGTGCCAGCAGTCCGGGGACAGACAATCAGCCCCAGCATTTT.